Listed below are T cell receptor beta chains from one sample, sequenced in a study of metastatic and nonmetastatic thyroid tumors. TCRdb reanalyzed the PCR reads via MiXCR. The table shows roughly 23,000 clones, with more than 12% occurring only once. The sequencing input was tumor tissue. These TCRs come from a female donor with papillary thyroid cancer or a benign thyroid nodule (not recorded which). Some clones in this sample may be carry-over from other donors' samples. Each CDR3 is given without its conserved first and last residue. Each record gives: clone size, V gene, CDR3 protein. Rows give clone size only sometimes, using once, few, many, or a class for an expanded clone.

clone_size: many
v_call: TRBV10-2
cdr3_aa: ASVQRGDTEAF

clone_size: medium-sized
v_call: TRBV6-1
cdr3_aa: ASTLQYGQPQH

clone_size: medium-sized
v_call: TRBV20-1
cdr3_aa: SAREANQPQH

clone_size: many
v_call: TRBV10-2
cdr3_aa: ASRPGTTEAF

clone_size: once
v_call: TRBV5-1
cdr3_aa: ASSLGSNGAGHNSPLH

clone_size: many
v_call: TRBV19
cdr3_aa: ASRRLHSNQPQH

clone_size: NA
v_call: TRBV6-1
cdr3_aa: AITGGASPYNEQF

clone_size: NA
v_call: TRBV7-2
cdr3_aa: AISLPGQGAWETQY

clone_size: many
v_call: TRBV2
cdr3_aa: ATSGADLGEQY

clone_size: NA
v_call: TRBV20-1
cdr3_aa: SASPWGPPTGELF

clone_size: many
v_call: TRBV18
cdr3_aa: ASSRSGGSLYNEQF

clone_size: many
v_call: TRBV15
cdr3_aa: ATSRDLSTYEQY

clone_size: few
v_call: TRBV5-1
cdr3_aa: ASSSGLALSNEQF

clone_size: many
v_call: TRBV3-1
cdr3_aa: ASTLANYGYT

clone_size: few
v_call: TRBV19
cdr3_aa: ATYRQGGDNYGYT

clone_size: many
v_call: TRBV20-1
cdr3_aa: SARGQRGAGDEQY

clone_size: many
v_call: TRBV19
cdr3_aa: ASKQGGPSGETQY

clone_size: NA
v_call: TRBV6-2/TRBV6-3
cdr3_aa: ASSQGSSGANVLT

clone_size: NA
v_call: TRBV5-1
cdr3_aa: SSSGGQSSYEQY

clone_size: many
v_call: TRBV2
cdr3_aa: ASSSAPETQY

clone_size: many
v_call: TRBV18
cdr3_aa: ASSQSGGEGTEAF

clone_size: many
v_call: TRBV7-2
cdr3_aa: ASRTGLAPSEQY

clone_size: many
v_call: TRBV29-1
cdr3_aa: SVADRGNTEAF

clone_size: many
v_call: TRBV6-1
cdr3_aa: ASSEPPDGANVLT

clone_size: many
v_call: TRBV4-1
cdr3_aa: ASSQDEIPGASPFSYEQY

clone_size: many
v_call: TRBV6-2/TRBV6-3
cdr3_aa: ASSSPFTGHYGYT

clone_size: medium-sized
v_call: TRBV30
cdr3_aa: AWSRGEEGEKLF

clone_size: few
v_call: TRBV19
cdr3_aa: ASSRGNYGYT

clone_size: many
v_call: TRBV15
cdr3_aa: ATSRDGGKVNTGELF

clone_size: medium-sized
v_call: TRBV27
cdr3_aa: ASSLSAQGAYEQY